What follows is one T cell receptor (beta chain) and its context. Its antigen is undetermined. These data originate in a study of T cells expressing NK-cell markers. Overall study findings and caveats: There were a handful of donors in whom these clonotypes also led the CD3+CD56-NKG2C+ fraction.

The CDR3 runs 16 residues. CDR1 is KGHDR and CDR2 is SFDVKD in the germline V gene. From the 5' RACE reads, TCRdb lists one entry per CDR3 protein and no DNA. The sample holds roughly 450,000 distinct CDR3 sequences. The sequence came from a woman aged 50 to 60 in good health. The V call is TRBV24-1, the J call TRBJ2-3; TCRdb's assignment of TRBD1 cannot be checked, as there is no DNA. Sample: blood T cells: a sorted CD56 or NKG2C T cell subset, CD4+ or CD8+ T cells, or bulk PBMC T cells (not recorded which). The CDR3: CATSDRHPGSTDTQYF.